The 28 T cell receptor beta chains below all came from one sample that was sequenced in a study of T cell changes during pregnancy in multiple sclerosis. Method: immunoSEQ multiplex PCR; TCRdb's copy keeps in-frame clones and lacks some. The top ten hold around 0.93% of the sample, which has 90,000 or so clones, approximately 90% seen once. This sample comprised peripheral blood, obtained before pregnancy. The receptors were sampled from a female donor with multiple sclerosis, enrolled in a pregnancy study.

This clone came up once. For the CDR3, the DNA is TGTGCCAGCAGTTTATCGGTAGTTGTTCCTTACAATGAGCAGTTCTTC. Translation: CASSLSVVVPYNEQFF. V usage is TRBV27 and J usage is TRBJ2-1; D unresolved. This CDR3 spans 16 amino acids. From germline, CDR1 is MNHEY and CDR2 SMNVEV (reference sequence). V lost 0 bases, J lost 4 bases, and 13 bases lay in between.

The gene calls are TRBV28 and TRBJ2-7, with 7 bases fitting TRBD1. CDR3 length: 15 residues. J gave up 6 bases and V 6 bases, and 14 bases lay outside the gene matches. Germline V CDR1 and CDR2: MDHEN, SYDVKM. This CDR3 reads CASSYPGQPSSEQYF. In nucleotides, the CDR3 is TGTGCCAGCAGCTACCCGGGACAGCCTTCGAGCGAGCAGTACTTC.

V and J are TRBV4-3 and TRBJ1-1, with 8 nucleotides matching TRBD1. CDR3 length: 15 residues. CDR1 is LGHNA, CDR2 YSLEER, per germline. V gave up 3 bases and J gave up 1 base; unmatched junction bases: 4. CDR3 sequence: CASSHRQGRNTEAFF. In DNA, the CDR3 is TGCGCCAGCAGCCATAGACAGGGGAGGAACACTGAAGCTTTCTTT.

This chain joins TRBV9 and TRBJ1-5, with 8 bases aligning to TRBD1. CDR3 size: 17 residues. The junction had 13 bases not matched to a gene; V was cut back by 4 bases and J by 4 bases. Germline V gives CDR1 SGDLS, CDR2 YYNGEE. The CDR3 coding sequence is TGTGCCAGCAGCAAGGGGGGACAGGCGTCACGGAATCAGCCCCAGCATTTT. Translation: CASSKGGQASRNQPQHF.

Only one count was recorded for this clone. CDR3 DNA sequence: TGTGCCAGCAGCTTCCCGTCGGGGTGGGGTCTCTTTGGAAACACCATATATTTT. This codes for CASSFPSGWGLFGNTIYF. The V gene is TRBV11-2, the J gene TRBJ1-3; no reliable D call. V was cut by 3 bases and J by 3 bases, with 21 bases left in between. The CDR3 is 18 residues long. Germline loops: CDR1 SGHAT, CDR2 FQNNGV.

CDR3 nucleotides: TGTGCCAGCAGTTACACAGGGGAAGGAAACACCATATATTTT. Its protein is CASSYTGEGNTIYF. V and J are TRBV6-6 and TRBJ1-3; TRBD1 matches at 7 bases. V was clipped by 2 bases and J by 4 bases; unmatched bases: 2. There are 14 residues in the CDR3. Germline lookup yields CDR1 MNHNY and CDR2 SVGAGI (reference sequence).

The CDR3 protein is CASSSDSEETQYF. The DNA for the CDR3 is TGTGCCAGCAGCTCCGATAGTGAAGAGACCCAGTACTTC. The V and J genes are TRBV7-2 and TRBJ2-5; D is unclear. V dropped 4 bases and J dropped 3 bases, with 9 bases sitting between them. Germline V gives CDR1 SGHTA, CDR2 FQGNSA. This CDR3 contains 13 residues. The full variable domain, its missing parts supplied by reference TRBV7-2 and TRBJ2-5, is GAGVSQSPSNKVTEKGKDVELRCDPISGHTALYWYRQSLGQGLEFLIYFQGNSAPDKSGLPSDRFSAERTGGSVSTLTIQRTQQEDSAVYLCASSSDSEETQYFGPGTRLLVL.

This CDR3 reads CASSGQGSEAFF. CDR3 DNA: TGTGCCAGTAGTGGACAGGGGTCTGAAGCTTTCTTT. J is TRBJ1-1 and V is TRBV19; 9 bases map to TRBD1. Germline-derived CDR1 and CDR2 are LNHDA and SQIVND (reference sequence). V trimming: 5 bases; J trimming: 6 bases; junction bases outside the gene matches: 1. The CDR3 sequence is 12 residues long.

The chain recombines TRBV7-3 with TRBJ2-1, with 9 bases aligning to TRBD2. V was pared by 2 bases and J by 2 bases, with 1 base of the junction left unmatched. The CDR3 extends over 15 amino acids. From germline, CDR1 is SGHTA and CDR2 FQGTGA. The CDR3 DNA follows: TGTGCCAGCAGCTTAGCGGGAGGGACCTACAATGAGCAGTTCTTC. Encoded protein: CASSLAGGTYNEQFF.

This clone was detected only a few times. The chain uses TRBV29-1 and TRBJ1-1, with D tentatively TRBD1 (6 bases). Between the trimmed V and J ends, which lost 5 bases and 5 bases, there was a span of 24 bases. The CDR3 spans 16 residues. Germline V gene data show CDR1 as SQVTM and CDR2 as ANQGSEA. CDR3 sequence reads: CSVLGRGPSGGTEAFF. CDR3 sequence (DNA): TGCAGCGTTCTAGGCAGGGGACCGTCGGGAGGTACTGAAGCTTTCTTT.

The V gene is TRBV28, the J gene TRBJ1-4, with D maybe TRBD1 (5 bases). Germline loops: CDR1 MDHEN, CDR2 SYDVKM. The germline V and J ends were trimmed by 1 base and 8 bases, with 17 bases remaining between them. This CDR3 region has 16 residues. CDR3 region: CASSLFEGLGGEKLFF. CDR3 nucleotides: TGTGCCAGCAGTTTATTCGAGGGACTCGGAGGAGAAAAACTGTTTTTT.

The chain recombines TRBV4-3 with TRBJ1-2; possible D gene TRBD1, 6 bases. V was pared by 0 bases and J by 4 bases, with 15 bases between. The CDR3 spans 16 residues. Per germline, CDR1 LGHNA and CDR2 YSLEER. In DNA form, the CDR3 reads TGCGCCAGCAGCCAAGACAGGGGTTGGGATGCCTATGGCTACACCTTC. This encodes CASSQDRGWDAYGYTF.

The chain carries TRBV28 and TRBJ1-1; weak D call: TRBD1 (6 bases). Germline V gene data show CDR1 as MDHEN and CDR2 as SYDVKM. Between the trimmed V and J ends, which lost 4 bases and 6 bases, there was a span of 15 bases. This CDR3 is 14 amino acids long. The CDR3 region is CASSYTGSGAEAFF. CDR3 bases: TGTGCCAGCAGTTATACAGGGTCGGGCGCTGAAGCTTTCTTT.

The J gene is TRBJ1-1, the V gene TRBV11-2; D uncertain. There are 11 residues in the CDR3. V was trimmed by 7 bases and J by 7 bases, leaving 10 bases between them. Germline CDR1 is SGHAT and CDR2 is FQNNGV. The CDR3 sequence: CASNQADEAFF. The CDR3 bases are TGTGCCAGCAACCAAGCGGATGAAGCTTTCTTT. Filled out from reference TRBV11-2 and TRBJ1-1, the complete variable domain reads EAGVAQSPRYKIIEKRQSVAFWCNPISGHATLYWYQQILGQGPKLLIQFQNNGVVDDSQLPKDRFSAERLKGVDSTLKIQPAKLEDSAVYLCASNQADEAFFGQGTRLTVV.

The chain uses TRBV12-2 and TRBJ1-4; TRBD1 reflects the table's D call only, with no check against the DNA. TRBV12-2 represents a pseudogene. The CDR3 runs to 15 residues. The CDR3: CASRSTGGINEKLFF. As DNA, the CDR3 is TGTGCAAGTCGTTCTACAGGGGGCATTAATGAAAAACTGTTTTTT.

The J gene is TRBJ2-7, the V gene TRBV27; TRBD2 matches at 13 bases. This CDR3 is 12 amino acids long. V was clipped by 8 bases and J by 5 bases; unmatched bases: 0. Germline values: CDR1 MNHEY, CDR2 SMNVEV (reference sequence). CDR3 loop: CASGTSGNEQYF. The CDR3 DNA follows: TGTGCCAGCGGGACTAGCGGGAACGAGCAGTACTTC.

Of note for this clone: The junction departs from germline at one end; a sequencing error may be responsible. The V gene is TRBV5-5, the J gene TRBJ2-7, with D unresolved. Germline CDR1 and CDR2: SGHKS and YYEKEE (reference sequence). The CDR3 is made up of 14 amino acids. The CDR3 loop is CASSLDQAYYEQYF. DNA of the CDR3: TGTGCCAGCAGTTTGGATCAGGCTTACTACGAGCAGTACTTC.

The chain carries TRBV4-3 and TRBJ1-1, with D perhaps TRBD1 (5 bases). This CDR3 is built from 14 residues. Germline loops: CDR1 LGHNA, CDR2 YSLEER. V lost 3 bases to trimming and J lost 7 bases, with 15 bases between them. CDR3 region: CASSQVRALGEAFF. The CDR3 DNA is TGCGCCAGCAGCCAGGTCAGGGCTCTGGGTGAAGCTTTCTTT.

The gene calls are TRBV30 and TRBJ1-2, with D tentatively TRBD1 (5 bases). The germline CDR1 and CDR2 sequences are GTSNPN and SVGIG (reference sequence). V lost 0 bases and J 4 bases, leaving 15 bases between the germline ends. The CDR3 sequence is 15 residues long. The CDR3 loop is CAWSVRGRVLYGYTF. CDR3 DNA sequence: TGTGCCTGGAGTGTACGAGGCAGGGTTCTCTATGGCTACACCTTC.

This CDR3 is CASSSRQGAGNQPQHF. The DNA of the CDR3 is TGTGCCAGCAGCAGTAGACAGGGGGCGGGCAATCAGCCCCAGCATTTT. The chain links TRBV27 to TRBJ1-5; 10 nucleotides match TRBD1. The germline V gene encodes CDR1 MNHEY and CDR2 SMNVEV (reference sequence). This CDR3 region has 16 residues. The V gene end was trimmed by 6 bases and the J gene end by 2 bases; junction bases not matched to a gene: 7.

The chain combines TRBV10-3 with TRBJ2-1, with 7 nucleotides matching TRBD2. Trimming cost V 11 bases and J 5 bases; bases outside gene matches: 12. Germline CDR1 and CDR2: ENHRY and SYGVKD. This CDR3 contains 14 residues. For the CDR3, the DNA is TGTGCCTCCAAGCGGGATCAAGGGAACAATGAGCAGTTCTTC. It encodes CASKRDQGNNEQFF.

The rearrangement uses TRBV4-3 and TRBJ1-2, with 8 bases that match TRBD1. Germline values: CDR1 LGHNA, CDR2 YSLEER. V shed 8 bases, J shed 5 bases, and the junction held 16 bases outside the gene matches. The CDR3 sequence is 16 residues long. DNA of the CDR3: TGCGCCAGCTGCCCAGACAGGGGACAAATCCCTTATGGCTACACCTTC. Translating gives CASCPDRGQIPYGYTF.

The chain employs TRBV7-9 and TRBJ1-1, with TRBD1 identical over 7 bases. Germline V lookup: CDR1 SEHNR, CDR2 FQNEAQ (reference sequence). V was clipped by 5 bases and J by 4 bases; unmatched bases: 4. The CDR3 extends over 13 amino acids. The CDR3 DNA is TGTGCCAGCAGCCCGACAGGGCCCACTGAAGCTTTCTTT. Its protein product is CASSPTGPTEAFF.

The chain's CDR3 is CASSPRGRTEAFF. The DNA of the CDR3 is TGTGCCAGCAGCCCCAGGGGTCGGACTGAAGCTTTCTTT. The chain uses TRBV7-2 and TRBJ1-1; tentative D call: TRBD1 (6 bases). With 5 bases removed from V and 5 bases from J, the gap between germline ends came to 12 bases. Germline values: CDR1 SGHTA, CDR2 FQGNSA. The CDR3 is 13 residues long.

The V gene is TRBV10-2, the J gene TRBJ2-7, with D possibly matching TRBD1 (5 bases). This CDR3 spans 13 amino acids. In germline, CDR1 is WSHSY, CDR2 SAAADI. V lost 3 bases and J 1 base, leaving 7 bases between the germline ends. CDR3 loop: CASSERGSYEQYF. CDR3 DNA sequence: TGCGCCAGCAGTGAAAGGGGATCCTACGAGCAGTACTTC.

The chain has TRBV4-3 and TRBJ2-3; 8 bases agree with TRBD2. The CDR3 runs to 16 residues. V trimming: 1 base; J trimming: 3 bases; junction bases outside the gene matches: 6. The germline gives CDR1 LGHNA, CDR2 YSLEER. The CDR3 DNA is TGCGCCAGCAGCCAAGTTACGGGGGGGATAACAGATACGCAGTATTTT. Amino acids: CASSQVTGGITDTQYF.

This clone has just one count. The chain is built from TRBV28 and TRBJ1-2; 7 bases are a match to TRBD1. Germline values: CDR1 MDHEN, CDR2 SYDVKM. V trimming: 3 bases; J trimming: 4 bases; junction bases outside the gene matches: 8. The CDR3 runs 15 residues. In nucleotides, the CDR3 is TGTGCCAGCAGTTTCCCTCGGGACAGATTCTATGGCTACACCTTC. Translating it yields CASSFPRDRFYGYTF.

The V and J genes are TRBV6-5 and TRBJ2-5; TRBD2 matches at 7 bases. CDR3 length equals 14 residues. CDR1 is MNHEY and CDR2 is SVGAGI in the germline V gene. After removal of 2 bases from V and 5 bases from J, the junction contained 5 bases not matched to a gene. The chain's CDR3 is CASSYGGGRETQYF. CDR3 nucleotide sequence: TGTGCCAGCAGTTACGGGGGGGGTAGGGAGACCCAGTACTTC.